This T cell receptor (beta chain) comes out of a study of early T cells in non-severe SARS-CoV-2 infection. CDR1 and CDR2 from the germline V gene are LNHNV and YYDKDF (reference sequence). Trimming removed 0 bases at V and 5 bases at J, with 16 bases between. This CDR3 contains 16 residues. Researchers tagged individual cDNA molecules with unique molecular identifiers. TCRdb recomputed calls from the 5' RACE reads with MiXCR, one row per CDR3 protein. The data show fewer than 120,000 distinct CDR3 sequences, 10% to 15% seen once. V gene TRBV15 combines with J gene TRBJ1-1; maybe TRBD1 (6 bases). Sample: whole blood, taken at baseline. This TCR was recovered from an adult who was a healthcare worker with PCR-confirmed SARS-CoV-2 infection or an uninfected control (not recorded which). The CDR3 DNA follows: TGTGCCACCAGCAGAGATAGTGGGGGGCTGATAACTGAAGCTTTCTTT. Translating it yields CATSRDSGGLITEAFF. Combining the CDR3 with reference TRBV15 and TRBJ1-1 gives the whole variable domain DAMVIQNPRYQVTQFGKPVTLSCSQTLNHNVMYWYQQKSSQAPKLLFHYYDKDFNNEADTPDNFQSRRPNTSFCFLDIRSPGLGDTAMYLCATSRDSGGLITEAFFGQGTRLTVV.